The T cell receptor beta chain under discussion was sequenced for a study of T-cell reconstitution after alpha-beta-depleted transplantation in children. Unique molecular identifiers were incorporated during preparation of the TCRbeta library. One entry per CDR3 protein results from TCRdb running MiXCR on the PCR reads. Among over 550,000 distinct CDR3 sequences listed, over 9.5% were seen once. Sample: PBMCs from the stem cell graft donor, taken from the stem cell graft. The sequence came from a human donor who donated a stem cell graft to a child with acute myeloid leukemia.

The CDR3 DNA sequence: TGTGCCACCAGTGACCCCCGGACAGGGGGCTATGGCTACACCTTC. Amino acids: CATSDPRTGGYGYTF. This chain links TRBV24-1 with TRBJ1-2; 10 bases map to TRBD1. Per the germline V gene, CDR1 is KGHDR and CDR2 is SFDVKD. With V trimmed by 4 bases and J by 4 bases, 5 bases remained unmatched. The CDR3 totals 15 residues.